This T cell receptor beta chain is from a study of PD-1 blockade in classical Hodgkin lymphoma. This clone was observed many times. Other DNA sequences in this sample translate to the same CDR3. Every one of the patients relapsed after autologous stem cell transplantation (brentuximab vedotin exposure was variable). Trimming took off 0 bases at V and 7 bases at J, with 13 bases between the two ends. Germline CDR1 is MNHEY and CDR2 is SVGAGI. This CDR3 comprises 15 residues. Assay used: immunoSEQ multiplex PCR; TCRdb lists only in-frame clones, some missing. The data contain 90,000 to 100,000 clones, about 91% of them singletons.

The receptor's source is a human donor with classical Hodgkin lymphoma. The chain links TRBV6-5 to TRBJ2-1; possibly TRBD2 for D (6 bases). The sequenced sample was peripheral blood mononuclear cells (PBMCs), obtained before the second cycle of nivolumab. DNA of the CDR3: TGTGCCAGCAGTTACTCGGGGGGAGTGGGTAATGAGCAGTTCTTC. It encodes CASSYSGGVGNEQFF.